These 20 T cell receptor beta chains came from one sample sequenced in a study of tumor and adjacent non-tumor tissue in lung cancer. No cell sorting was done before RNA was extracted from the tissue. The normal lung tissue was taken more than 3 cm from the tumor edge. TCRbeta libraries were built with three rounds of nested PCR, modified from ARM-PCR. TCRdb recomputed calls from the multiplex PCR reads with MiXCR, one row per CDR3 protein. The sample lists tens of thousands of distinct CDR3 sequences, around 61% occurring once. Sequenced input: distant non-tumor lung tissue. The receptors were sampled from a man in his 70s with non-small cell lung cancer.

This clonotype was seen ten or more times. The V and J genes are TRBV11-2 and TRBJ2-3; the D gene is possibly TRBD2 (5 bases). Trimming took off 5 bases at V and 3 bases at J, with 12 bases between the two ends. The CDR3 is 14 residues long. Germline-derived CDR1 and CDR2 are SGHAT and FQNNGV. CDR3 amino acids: CASSPGVRTDTQYF. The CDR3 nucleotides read TGTGCCAGCAGCCCCGGGGTGAGAACAGATACGCAGTATTTT.

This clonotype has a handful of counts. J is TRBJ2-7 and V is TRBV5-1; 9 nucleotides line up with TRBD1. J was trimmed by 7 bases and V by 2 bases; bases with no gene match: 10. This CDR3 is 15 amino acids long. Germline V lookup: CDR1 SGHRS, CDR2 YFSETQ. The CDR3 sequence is CASSFTGTGSWEQYF. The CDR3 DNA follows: TGCGCCAGCAGCTTCACCGGGACAGGGTCGTGGGAGCAGTACTTC.

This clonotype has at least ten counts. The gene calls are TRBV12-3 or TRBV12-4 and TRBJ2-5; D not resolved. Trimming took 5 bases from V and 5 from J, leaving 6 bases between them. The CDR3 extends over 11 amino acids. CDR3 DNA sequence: TGTGCCAGCAGTCGGTCGGAGACCCAGTACTTC. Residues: CASSRSETQYF.

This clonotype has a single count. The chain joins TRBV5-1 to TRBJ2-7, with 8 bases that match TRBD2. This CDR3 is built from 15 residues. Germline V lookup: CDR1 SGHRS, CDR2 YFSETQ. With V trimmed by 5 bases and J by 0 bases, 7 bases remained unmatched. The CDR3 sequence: CASRFTRGDSYEQYF. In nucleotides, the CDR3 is TGCGCCAGCAGGTTTACGCGGGGGGACTCCTACGAGCAGTACTTC.

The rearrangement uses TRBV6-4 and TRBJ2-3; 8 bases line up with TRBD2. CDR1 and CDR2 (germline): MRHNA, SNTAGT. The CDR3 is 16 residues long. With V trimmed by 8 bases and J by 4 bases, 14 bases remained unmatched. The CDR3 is CASSDGDGRASDTQYF. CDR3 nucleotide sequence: TGTGCCAGCTCCGACGGGGACGGGAGGGCCTCAGATACGCAGTATTTT.

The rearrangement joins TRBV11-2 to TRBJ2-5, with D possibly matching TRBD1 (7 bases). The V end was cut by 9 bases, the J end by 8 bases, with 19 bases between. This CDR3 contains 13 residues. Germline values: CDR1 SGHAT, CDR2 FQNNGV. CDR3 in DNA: TGTGCCAGTACTTTTCAGGGGGGTCAAACCCAGTACTTC. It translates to CASTFQGGQTQYF.

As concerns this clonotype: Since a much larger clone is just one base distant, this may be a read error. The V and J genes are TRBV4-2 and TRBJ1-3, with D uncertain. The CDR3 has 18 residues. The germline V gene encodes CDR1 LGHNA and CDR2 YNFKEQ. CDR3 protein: CASSHSLLGFSSGSTIYF. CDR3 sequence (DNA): TGTGCCAGCAGCCATTCCCTCCTGGGGTTTTCCTCTGGAAGCACCATATATTTT.

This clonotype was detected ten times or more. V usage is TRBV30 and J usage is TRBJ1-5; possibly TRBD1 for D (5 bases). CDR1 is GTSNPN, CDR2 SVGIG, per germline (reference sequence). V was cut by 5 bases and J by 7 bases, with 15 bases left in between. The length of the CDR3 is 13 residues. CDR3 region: CAWGWGKGQPQHF. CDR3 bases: TGTGCCTGGGGTTGGGGGAAAGGGCAGCCCCAGCATTTT. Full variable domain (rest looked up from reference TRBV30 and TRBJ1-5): SQTIHQWPATLVQPVGSPLSLECTVEGTSNPNLYWYRQAAGRGLQLLFYSVGIGQISSEVPQNLSASRPQDRQFILSSKKLLLSDSGFYLCAWGWGKGQPQHFGDGTRLSIL.

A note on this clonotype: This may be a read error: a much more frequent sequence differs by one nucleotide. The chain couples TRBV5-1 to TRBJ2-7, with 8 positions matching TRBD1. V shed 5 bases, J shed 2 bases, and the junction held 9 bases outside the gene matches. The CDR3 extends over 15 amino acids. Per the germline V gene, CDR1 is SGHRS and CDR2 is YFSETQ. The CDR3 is CASRQDRTGPYEQYF. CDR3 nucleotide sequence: TGCGCCAGCAGGCAGGATCGGACAGGGCCCTACGAGCAGTACTTC.

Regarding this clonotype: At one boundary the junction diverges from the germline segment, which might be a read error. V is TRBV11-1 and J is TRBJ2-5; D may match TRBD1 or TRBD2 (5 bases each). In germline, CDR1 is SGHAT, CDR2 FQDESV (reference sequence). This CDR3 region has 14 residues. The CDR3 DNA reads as TGTACCAGCAGCCCGGGACCCAACCAAGAGACCCAGTACTTC. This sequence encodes CTSSPGPNQETQYF.

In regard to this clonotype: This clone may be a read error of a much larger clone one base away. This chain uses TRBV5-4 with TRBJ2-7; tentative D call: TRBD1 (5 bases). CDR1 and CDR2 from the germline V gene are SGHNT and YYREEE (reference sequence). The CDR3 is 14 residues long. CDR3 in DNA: TGTACCAGCAGCTTAGGGGCAGGGATCAACGAGCAGTACTTC. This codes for CTSSLGAGINEQYF. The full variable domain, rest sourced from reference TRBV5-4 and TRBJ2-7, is ETGVTQSPTHLIKTRGQQVTLRCSSQSGHNTVSWYQQALGQGPQFIFQYYREEENGRGNFPPRFSGLQFPNYSSELNVNALELDDSALYLCTSSLGAGINEQYFGPGTRLTVT.

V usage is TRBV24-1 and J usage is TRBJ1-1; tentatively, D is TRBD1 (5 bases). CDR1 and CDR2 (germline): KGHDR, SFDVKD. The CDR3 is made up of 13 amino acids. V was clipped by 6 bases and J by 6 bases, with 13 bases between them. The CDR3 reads CATSSTGRAEAFF. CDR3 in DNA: TGTGCCACCAGTAGTACGGGGCGGGCTGAAGCTTTCTTT.

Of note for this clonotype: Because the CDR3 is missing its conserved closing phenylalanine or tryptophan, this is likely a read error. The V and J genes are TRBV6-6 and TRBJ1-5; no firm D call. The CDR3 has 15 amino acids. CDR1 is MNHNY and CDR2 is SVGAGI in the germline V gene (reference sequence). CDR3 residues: CANSYGGHDDQPQHL. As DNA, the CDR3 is TGTGCCAACAGTTACGGAGGGCACGACGATCAGCCCCAGCATTTA.

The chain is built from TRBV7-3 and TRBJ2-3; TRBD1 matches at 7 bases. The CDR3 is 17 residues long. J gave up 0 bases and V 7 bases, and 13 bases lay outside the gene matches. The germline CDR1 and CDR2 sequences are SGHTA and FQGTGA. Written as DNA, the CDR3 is TGTGCCAGCATCTCCATAAGCCCGACAGGGAGCACAGATACGCAGTATTTT. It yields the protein CASISISPTGSTDTQYF.

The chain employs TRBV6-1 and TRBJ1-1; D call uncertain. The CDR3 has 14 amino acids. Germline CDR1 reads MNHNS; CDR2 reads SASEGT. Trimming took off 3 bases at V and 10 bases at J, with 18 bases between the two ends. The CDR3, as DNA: TGTGCCAGCAGTGACCGGACGGACCAGGCGGGAGCTTTCTTT. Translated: CASSDRTDQAGAFF.

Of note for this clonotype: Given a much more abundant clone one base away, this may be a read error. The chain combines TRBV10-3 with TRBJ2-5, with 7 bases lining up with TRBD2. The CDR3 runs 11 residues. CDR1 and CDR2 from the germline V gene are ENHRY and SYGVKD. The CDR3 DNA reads TGTGCCACCCTCCGGGGGGAGACCCGGTACTTC. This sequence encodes CATLRGETRYF.

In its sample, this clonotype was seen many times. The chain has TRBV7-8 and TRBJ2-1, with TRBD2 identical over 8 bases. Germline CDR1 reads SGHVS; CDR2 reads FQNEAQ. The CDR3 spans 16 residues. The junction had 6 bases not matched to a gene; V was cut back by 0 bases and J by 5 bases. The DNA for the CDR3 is TGTGCCAGCAGCTTAGCGGGGACTAGTTCCCACAATGAGCAGTTCTTC. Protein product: CASSLAGTSSHNEQFF.

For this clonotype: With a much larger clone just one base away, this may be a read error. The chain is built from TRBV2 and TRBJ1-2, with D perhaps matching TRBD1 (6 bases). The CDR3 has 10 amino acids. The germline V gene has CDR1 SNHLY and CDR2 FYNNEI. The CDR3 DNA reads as TGTGCCAGTTACAGGGTTGGCCACACCTTC. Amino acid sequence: CASYRVGHTF. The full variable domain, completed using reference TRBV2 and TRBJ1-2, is EPEVTQTPSHQVTQMGQEVILRCVPISNHLYFYWYRQILGQKVEFLVSFYNNEISEKSEIFDDQFSVERPDGSNFTLKIRSTKLEDSAMYFCASYRVGHTFGSGTRLTVV.

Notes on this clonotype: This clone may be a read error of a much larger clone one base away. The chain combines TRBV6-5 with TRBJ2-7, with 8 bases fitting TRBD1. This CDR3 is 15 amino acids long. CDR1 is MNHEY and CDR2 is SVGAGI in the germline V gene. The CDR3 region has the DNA TGTGCCAGCAGTTACGGACAGGGCGACTCCTACGAGCAGTCCTTC. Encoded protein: CASSYGQGDSYEQSF.

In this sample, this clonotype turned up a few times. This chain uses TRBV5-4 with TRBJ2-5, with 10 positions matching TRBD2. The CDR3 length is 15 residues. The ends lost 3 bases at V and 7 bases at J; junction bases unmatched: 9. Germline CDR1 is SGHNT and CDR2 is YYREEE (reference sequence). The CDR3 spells CASSSSGGRGGTQYF. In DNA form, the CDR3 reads TGTGCCAGCAGCTCTAGCGGGGGTCGGGGAGGGACCCAGTACTTC. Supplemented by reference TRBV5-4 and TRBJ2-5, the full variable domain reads ETGVTQSPTHLIKTRGQQVTLRCSSQSGHNTVSWYQQALGQGPQFIFQYYREEENGRGNFPPRFSGLQFPNYSSELNVNALELDDSALYLCASSSSGGRGGTQYFGPGTRLLVL.